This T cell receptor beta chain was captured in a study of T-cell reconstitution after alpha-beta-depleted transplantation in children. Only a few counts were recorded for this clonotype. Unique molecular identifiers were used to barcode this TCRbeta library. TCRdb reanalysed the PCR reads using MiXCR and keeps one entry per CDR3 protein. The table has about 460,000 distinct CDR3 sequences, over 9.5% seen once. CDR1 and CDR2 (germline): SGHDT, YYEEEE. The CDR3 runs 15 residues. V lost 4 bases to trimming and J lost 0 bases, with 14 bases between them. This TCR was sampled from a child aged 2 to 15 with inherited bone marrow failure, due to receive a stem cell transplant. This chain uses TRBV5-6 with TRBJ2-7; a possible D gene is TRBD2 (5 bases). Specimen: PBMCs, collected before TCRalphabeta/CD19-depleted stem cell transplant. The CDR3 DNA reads TGTGCCAGCAGCCTTGGACTTCTCAGCTCCTACGAGCAGTACTTC. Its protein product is CASSLGLLSSYEQYF.